The 12 T cell receptor beta chains listed next were all sequenced from one sample in a study of CD8 T cells in Susac syndrome. With random hexamers, reverse transcription was performed on roughly 0.5 to 1 ug of RNA. Via MiXCR, TCRdb re-called the immunoSEQ multiplex PCR reads, giving one row per CDR3 protein. In the table there are 400,000 or so distinct CDR3 sequences, more than 80% of which are singletons. The specimen sequenced was CD8+ T cells from PBMCs. All receptors come from a human donor with multiple sclerosis.

The gene calls are TRBV4-1 and TRBJ2-7; D could derive from TRBD1 or TRBD2 (5 bases each). The V end lost 2 bases, the J end lost 6 bases, and 20 bases lay between the germline ends. CDR3 length equals 16 residues. In germline, CDR1 is MGHRA, CDR2 YSYEKL. The CDR3 DNA sequence: TGCGCCAGCAGCCAAACTTGGGGGAACAAACGATCCGAGCAGTACTTC. It is translated as CASSQTWGNKRSEQYF.

In nucleotides, the CDR3 is TGTGCCAGCAGTGCGGACGGCCTTCGGCAGCCCCAGCATTTT. Protein product: CASSADGLRQPQHF. V is TRBV6-2 or TRBV6-3 and J is TRBJ1-5; D is ambiguous. Trimming cost V 5 bases and J 7 bases, with 15 bases left between them. The CDR3 is made up of 14 amino acids. CDR1 MNHEY and CDR2 SVGEGT come from the germline V gene.

This clonotype turned up a few times. The chain couples TRBV11-2 to TRBJ1-1, with D possibly being TRBD1 (5 bases). Trimming took off 8 bases at V and 0 bases at J, with 7 bases between the two ends. This CDR3 contains 12 residues. Per germline, CDR1 SGHAT and CDR2 FQNNGV. The CDR3 region is CASRQMNTEAFF. Here the CDR3 DNA reads TGTGCCAGCCGACAGATGAACACTGAAGCTTTCTTT.

This clonotype occurred once. The rearrangement links TRBV27 to TRBJ1-5; D not resolved. CDR1 is MNHEY, CDR2 SMNVEV, per germline (reference sequence). CDR3 length: 13 residues. V was cut by 4 bases and J by 4 bases, with 8 bases left in between. The CDR3 here is CASSYIGNQPQHF. The CDR3 bases are TGTGCCAGCAGTTATATCGGTAATCAGCCCCAGCATTTT.

This sequence joins TRBV20-1 and TRBJ2-7, with a weak D call TRBD2 (5 bases). Trimming pared 0 bases from V and 2 bases from J, leaving 11 bases between. Germline loops: CDR1 DFQATT, CDR2 SNEGSKA (reference sequence). The CDR3 length is 14 residues. The CDR3 reads CSARDRSGAYEQYF. The CDR3, as DNA: TGCAGTGCTAGAGATAGAAGCGGTGCCTACGAGCAGTACTTC.

This chain joins TRBV5-6 and TRBJ1-1; D gene ambiguous. Germline V CDR1 and CDR2: SGHDT, YYEEEE. The CDR3 is 14 amino acids. Trimming cost V 2 bases and J 1 base, with 9 bases left between them. In nucleotides, the CDR3 is TGTGCCAGCAGCTTCAGACCGGGGAACACTGAAGCTTTCTTT. Translated, it gives CASSFRPGNTEAFF.

The chain couples TRBV6-1 to TRBJ2-5; no clear D gene. The CDR3 runs to 11 residues. Deletions cut 6 bases from V and 2 bases from J, with 4 bases between. Germline V gene lookup returns CDR1 MNHNS and CDR2 SASEGT. The CDR3 spells CASRTQETQYF. The CDR3 DNA reads as TGTGCCAGCAGAACACAAGAGACCCAGTACTTC.

The V gene is TRBV4-1, the J gene TRBJ2-7; D unclear. Germline V gene data show CDR1 as MGHRA and CDR2 as YSYEKL. Trimming pared 4 bases from V and 6 bases from J, leaving 19 bases between. CDR3 length: 15 residues. CDR3 in amino acids: CASSPRPYWESEQYF. In nucleotides, the CDR3 is TGCGCCAGCAGCCCGCGCCCGTATTGGGAAAGCGAGCAGTACTTC.

The chain recombines TRBV4-1 with TRBJ1-5, with D hard to call. CDR3 length equals 15 residues. The germline gives CDR1 MGHRA, CDR2 YSYEKL. V was cut by 4 bases and J by 2 bases, with 12 bases left in between. CDR3 loop: CASSLHDRGNQPQHF. CDR3 in DNA: TGCGCCAGCAGCCTTCACGATAGGGGCAATCAGCCCCAGCATTTT.

V usage is TRBV11-2 and J usage is TRBJ2-6, with TRBD2 as a possible D gene (5 bases). V lost 1 base and J lost 0, with 7 bases in between. The CDR3 is 16 amino acids. Germline assignment: CDR1 SGHAT and CDR2 FQNNGV. The CDR3 is CASSLGAGSGANVLTF. For the CDR3, the DNA is TGTGCCAGCAGCTTAGGCGCGGGCTCTGGGGCCAACGTCCTGACTTTC.

The chain is built from TRBV20-1 and TRBJ1-5; TRBD1 is a possible D gene (6 bases). Per the germline V gene, CDR1 is DFQATT and CDR2 is SNEGSKA (reference sequence). CDR3 size: 17 residues. Trimming removed 0 bases from V and 6 bases from J, with 21 bases in between. CDR3 sequence: CSARDPVGGAVGQPQHF. The CDR3, as DNA: TGCAGTGCTAGAGATCCCGTCGGGGGGGCGGTGGGTCAGCCCCAGCATTTT.

Here the CDR3 DNA reads TGTGCCAGCAGGGACCCCGGTTTATGGCCACAAGCTTTCTTT. Translated, it gives CASRDPGLWPQAFF. The chain uses TRBV27 and TRBJ1-1; no definite D call. The V and J ends lost 6 bases and 9 bases respectively, with 20 bases between them. This CDR3 contains 14 residues. CDR1 is MNHEY and CDR2 is SMNVEV in the germline V gene (reference sequence).